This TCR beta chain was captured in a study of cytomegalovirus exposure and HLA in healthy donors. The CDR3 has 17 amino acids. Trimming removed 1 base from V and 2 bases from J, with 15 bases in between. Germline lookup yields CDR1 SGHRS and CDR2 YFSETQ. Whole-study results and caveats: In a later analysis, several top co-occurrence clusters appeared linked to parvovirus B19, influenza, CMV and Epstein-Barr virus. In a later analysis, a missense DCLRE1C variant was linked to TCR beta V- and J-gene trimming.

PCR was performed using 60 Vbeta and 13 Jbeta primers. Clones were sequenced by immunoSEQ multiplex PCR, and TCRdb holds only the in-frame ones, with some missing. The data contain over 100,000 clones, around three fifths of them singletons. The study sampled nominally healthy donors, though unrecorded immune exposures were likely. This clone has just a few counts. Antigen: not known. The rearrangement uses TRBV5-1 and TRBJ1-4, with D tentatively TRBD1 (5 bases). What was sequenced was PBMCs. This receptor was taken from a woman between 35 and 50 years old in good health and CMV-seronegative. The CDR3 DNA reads TGCGCCAGCAGCTTGTTCGGGGGAGGTCGGACTAATGAAAAACTGTTTTTT. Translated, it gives CASSLFGGGRTNEKLFF.